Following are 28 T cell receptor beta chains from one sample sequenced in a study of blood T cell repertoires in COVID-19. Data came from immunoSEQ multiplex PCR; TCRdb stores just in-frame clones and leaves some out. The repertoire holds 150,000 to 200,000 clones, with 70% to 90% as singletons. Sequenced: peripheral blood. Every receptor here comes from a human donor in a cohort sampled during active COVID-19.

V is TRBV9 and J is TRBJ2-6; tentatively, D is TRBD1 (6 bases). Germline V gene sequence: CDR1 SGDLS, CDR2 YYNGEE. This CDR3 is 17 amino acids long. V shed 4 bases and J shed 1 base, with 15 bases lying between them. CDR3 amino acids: CASSTQATGSGANVLTF. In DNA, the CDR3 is TGTGCCAGCAGCACGCAAGCCACAGGGTCTGGGGCCAACGTCCTGACTTTC.

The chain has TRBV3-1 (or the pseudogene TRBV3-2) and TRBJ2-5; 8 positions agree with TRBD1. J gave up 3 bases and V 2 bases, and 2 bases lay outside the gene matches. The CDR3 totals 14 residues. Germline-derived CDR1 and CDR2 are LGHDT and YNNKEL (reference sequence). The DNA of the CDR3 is TGTGCCAGCAGCCAAAGGACAGGGAAAGAGACCCAGTACTTC. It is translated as CASSQRTGKETQYF.

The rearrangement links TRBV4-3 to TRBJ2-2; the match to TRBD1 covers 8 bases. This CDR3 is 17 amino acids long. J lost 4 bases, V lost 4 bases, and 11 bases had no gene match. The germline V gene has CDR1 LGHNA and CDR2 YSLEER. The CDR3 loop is CASSPVEGQGFTGELFF. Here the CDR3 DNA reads TGCGCCAGCAGCCCGGTTGAAGGACAGGGCTTCACCGGGGAGCTGTTTTTT.

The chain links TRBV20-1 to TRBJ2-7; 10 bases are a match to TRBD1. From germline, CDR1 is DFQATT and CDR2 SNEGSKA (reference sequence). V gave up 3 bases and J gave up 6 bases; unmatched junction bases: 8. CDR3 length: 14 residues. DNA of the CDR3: TGCAGTGCTAGTAGTGGGACAGGGGCGACCGAGCAGTACTTC. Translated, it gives CSASSGTGATEQYF.

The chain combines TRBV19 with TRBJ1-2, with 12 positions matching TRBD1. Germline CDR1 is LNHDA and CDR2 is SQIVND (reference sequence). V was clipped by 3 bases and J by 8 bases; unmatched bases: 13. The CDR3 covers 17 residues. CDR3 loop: CASSMNSPGQGAGGYTF. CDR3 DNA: TGTGCCAGTAGTATGAACTCGCCGGGACAGGGGGCCGGGGGCTACACCTTC.

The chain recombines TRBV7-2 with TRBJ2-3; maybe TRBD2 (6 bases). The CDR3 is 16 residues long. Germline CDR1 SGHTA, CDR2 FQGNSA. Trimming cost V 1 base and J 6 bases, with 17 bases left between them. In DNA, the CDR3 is TGTGCCAGCAGCTTAGTGGGCGGGGCGTTGAGGGATACGCAGTATTTT. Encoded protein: CASSLVGGALRDTQYF.

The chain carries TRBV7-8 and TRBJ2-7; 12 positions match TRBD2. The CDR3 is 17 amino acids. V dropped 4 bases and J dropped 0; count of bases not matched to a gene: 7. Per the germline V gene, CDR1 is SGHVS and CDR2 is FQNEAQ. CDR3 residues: CASSSRLAGEHSYEQYF. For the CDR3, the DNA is TGTGCCAGCAGCTCGCGACTAGCGGGAGAACACTCCTACGAGCAGTACTTC.

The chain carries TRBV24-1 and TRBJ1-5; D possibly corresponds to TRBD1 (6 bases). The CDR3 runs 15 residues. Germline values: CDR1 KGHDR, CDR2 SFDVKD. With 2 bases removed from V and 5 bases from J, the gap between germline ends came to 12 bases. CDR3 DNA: TGTGCCACCAGTGATTCTCAGGGGCGCGATCAGCCCCAGCATTTT. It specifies CATSDSQGRDQPQHF.

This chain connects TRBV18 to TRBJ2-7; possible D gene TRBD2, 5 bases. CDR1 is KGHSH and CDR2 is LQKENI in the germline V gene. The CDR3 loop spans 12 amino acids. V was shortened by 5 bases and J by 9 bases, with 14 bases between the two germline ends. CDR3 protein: CASSASRETQYF. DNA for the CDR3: TGTGCCAGCTCAGCATCAAGGGAGACGCAGTACTTC.

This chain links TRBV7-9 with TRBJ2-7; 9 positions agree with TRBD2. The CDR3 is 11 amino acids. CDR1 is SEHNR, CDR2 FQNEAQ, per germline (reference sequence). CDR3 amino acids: CAAGGSYEQYF. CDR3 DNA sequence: TGTGCAGCGGGGGGCTCCTACGAGCAGTACTTC.

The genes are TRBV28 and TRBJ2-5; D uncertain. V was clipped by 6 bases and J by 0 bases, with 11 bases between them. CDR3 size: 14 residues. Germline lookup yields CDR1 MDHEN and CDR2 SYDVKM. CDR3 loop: CASSKQWYQETQYF. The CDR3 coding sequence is TGTGCCAGCAGCAAACAATGGTACCAAGAGACCCAGTACTTC. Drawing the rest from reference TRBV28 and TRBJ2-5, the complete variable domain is DVKVTQSSRYLVKRTGEKVFLECVQDMDHENMFWYRQDPGLGLRLIYFSYDVKMKEKGDIPEGYSVSREKKERFSLILESASTNQTSMYLCASSKQWYQETQYFGPGTRLLVL.

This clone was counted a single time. The CDR3 here is CASSTEGGNQPQHF. Here the CDR3 DNA reads TGTGCCAGTAGTACCGAGGGCGGCAATCAGCCCCAGCATTTT. The V and J genes are TRBV19 and TRBJ1-5; D ambiguous. CDR3 length: 14 residues. The germline V and J ends were trimmed by 4 bases and 2 bases, with 9 bases remaining between them. Per the germline V gene, CDR1 is LNHDA and CDR2 is SQIVND (reference sequence).

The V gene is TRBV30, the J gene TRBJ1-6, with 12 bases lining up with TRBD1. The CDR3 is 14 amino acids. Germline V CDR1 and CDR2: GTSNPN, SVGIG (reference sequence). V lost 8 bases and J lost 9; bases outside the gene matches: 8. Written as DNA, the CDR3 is TGTGCCGGGAAGGGACAGGGGGCGGCTTCACCCCTCCACTTT. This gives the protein CAGKGQGAASPLHF.

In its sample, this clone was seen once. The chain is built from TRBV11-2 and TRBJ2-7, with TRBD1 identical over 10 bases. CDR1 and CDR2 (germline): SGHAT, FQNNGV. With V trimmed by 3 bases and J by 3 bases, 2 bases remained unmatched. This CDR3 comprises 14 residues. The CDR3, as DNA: TGTGCCAGCAGCTTCGGGACAGGGGTCTACGAGCAGTACTTC. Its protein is CASSFGTGVYEQYF.

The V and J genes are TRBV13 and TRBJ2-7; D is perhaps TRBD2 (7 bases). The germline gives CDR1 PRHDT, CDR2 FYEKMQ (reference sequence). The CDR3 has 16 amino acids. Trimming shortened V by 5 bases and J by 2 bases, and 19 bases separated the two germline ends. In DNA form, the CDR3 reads TGTGCCAGCAGCCCCTGGGGGAGGGGGGGTACCTACGAGCAGTACTTC. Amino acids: CASSPWGRGGTYEQYF.

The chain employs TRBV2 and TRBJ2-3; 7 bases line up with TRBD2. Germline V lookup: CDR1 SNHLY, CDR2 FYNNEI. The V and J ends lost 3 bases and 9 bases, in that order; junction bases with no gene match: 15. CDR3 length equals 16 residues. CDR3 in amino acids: CASSEKLAPPRGTQYF. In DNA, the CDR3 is TGTGCCAGCAGTGAGAAACTAGCGCCCCCGCGCGGGACGCAGTATTTT.

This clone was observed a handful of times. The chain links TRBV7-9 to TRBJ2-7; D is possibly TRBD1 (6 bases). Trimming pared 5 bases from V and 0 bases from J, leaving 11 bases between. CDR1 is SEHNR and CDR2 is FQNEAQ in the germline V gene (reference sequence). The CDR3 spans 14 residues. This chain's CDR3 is CASSKRQDSYEQYF. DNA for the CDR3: TGTGCCAGCAGCAAAAGACAGGACTCCTACGAGCAGTACTTC.

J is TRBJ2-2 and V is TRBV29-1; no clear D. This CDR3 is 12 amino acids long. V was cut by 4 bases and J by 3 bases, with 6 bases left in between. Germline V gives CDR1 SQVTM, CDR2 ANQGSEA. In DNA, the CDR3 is TGCAGCGTTGTGCAGGACACCGGGGAGCTGTTTTTT. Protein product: CSVVQDTGELFF.

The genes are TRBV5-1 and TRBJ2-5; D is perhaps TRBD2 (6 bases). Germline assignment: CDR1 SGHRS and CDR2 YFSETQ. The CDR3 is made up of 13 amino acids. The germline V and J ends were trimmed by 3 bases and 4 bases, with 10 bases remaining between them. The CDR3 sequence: CASSSTSRETQYF. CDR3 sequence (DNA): TGCGCCAGCAGCTCGACTAGTAGAGAGACCCAGTACTTC.

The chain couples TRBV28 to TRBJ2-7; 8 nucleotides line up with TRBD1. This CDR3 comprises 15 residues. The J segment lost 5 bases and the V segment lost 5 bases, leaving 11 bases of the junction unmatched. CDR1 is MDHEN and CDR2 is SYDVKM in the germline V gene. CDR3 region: CASSQPRTGSHEQYF. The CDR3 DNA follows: TGTGCCAGCAGTCAACCTAGGACAGGGTCCCACGAGCAGTACTTC.

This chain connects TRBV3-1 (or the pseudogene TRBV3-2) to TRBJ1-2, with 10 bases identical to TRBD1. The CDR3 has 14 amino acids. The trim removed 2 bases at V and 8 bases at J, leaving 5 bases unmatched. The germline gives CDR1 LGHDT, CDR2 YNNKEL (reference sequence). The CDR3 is CASSQQPTGGGYTF. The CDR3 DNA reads TGTGCCAGCAGCCAACAGCCGACAGGGGGCGGCTACACCTTC.

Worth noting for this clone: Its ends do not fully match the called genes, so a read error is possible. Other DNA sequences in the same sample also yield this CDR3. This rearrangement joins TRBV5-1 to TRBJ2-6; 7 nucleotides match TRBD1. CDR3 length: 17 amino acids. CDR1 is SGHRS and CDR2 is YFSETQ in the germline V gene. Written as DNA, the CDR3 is TGCGCCAGCAGGTACCGGGACAGTCTCTCTGGGGCCAACGTCCTGACTTTT. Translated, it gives CASRYRDSLSGANVLTF.

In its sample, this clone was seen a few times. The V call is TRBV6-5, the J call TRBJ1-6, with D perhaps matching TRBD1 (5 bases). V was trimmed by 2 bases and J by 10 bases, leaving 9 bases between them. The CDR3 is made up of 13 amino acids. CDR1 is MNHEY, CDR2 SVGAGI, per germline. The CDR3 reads CASSYDGQSPLHF. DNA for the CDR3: TGTGCCAGCAGTTACGACGGACAATCACCCCTCCACTTT.

CDR3 region: CASSQQAPEAFF. DNA for the CDR3: TGTGCCAGCAGCCAACAGGCCCCTGAAGCTTTCTTT. This chain connects TRBV14 to TRBJ1-1; D gene uncertain. Germline assignment: CDR1 SGHDN and CDR2 FVKESK. Trimming took off 2 bases at V and 6 bases at J, with 7 bases between the two ends. The CDR3 consists of 12 residues.

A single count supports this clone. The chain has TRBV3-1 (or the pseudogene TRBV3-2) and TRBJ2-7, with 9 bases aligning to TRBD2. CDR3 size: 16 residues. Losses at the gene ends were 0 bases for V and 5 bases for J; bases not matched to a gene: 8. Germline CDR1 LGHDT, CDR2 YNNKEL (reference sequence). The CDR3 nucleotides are TGTGCCAGCAGCCAAGATCTTTTGGCGGGGGGGAACGAGCAGTACTTC. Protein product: CASSQDLLAGGNEQYF.

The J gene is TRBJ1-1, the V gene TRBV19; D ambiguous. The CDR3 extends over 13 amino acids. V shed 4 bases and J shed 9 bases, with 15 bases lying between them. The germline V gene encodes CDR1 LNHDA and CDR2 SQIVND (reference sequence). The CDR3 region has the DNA TGTGCCAGTAGTACCCGCGGGGTCGGTAAAGCTTTCTTT. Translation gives CASSTRGVGKAFF.

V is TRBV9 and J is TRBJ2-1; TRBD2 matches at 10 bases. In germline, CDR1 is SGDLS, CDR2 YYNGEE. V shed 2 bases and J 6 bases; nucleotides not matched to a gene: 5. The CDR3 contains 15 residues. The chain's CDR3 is CASSVLAGAGNEQFF. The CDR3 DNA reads TGTGCCAGCAGCGTTCTAGCGGGAGCAGGCAATGAGCAGTTCTTC.

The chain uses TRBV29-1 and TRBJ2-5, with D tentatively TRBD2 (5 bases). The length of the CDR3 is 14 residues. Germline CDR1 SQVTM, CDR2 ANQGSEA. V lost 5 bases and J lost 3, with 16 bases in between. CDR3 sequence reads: CSVRQRLRKETQYF. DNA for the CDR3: TGCAGCGTTCGTCAGCGGCTTCGTAAAGAGACCCAGTACTTC.